A selection of T cell receptor beta chains follows, all from one sample in a study of blood T cell repertoires in COVID-19. Clones were read by immunoSEQ multiplex PCR, and TCRdb kept only the in-frame ones, dropping some. The repertoire holds around 440,000 clones, with more than 70% as singletons. The specimen was peripheral blood. All receptors come from a woman between 45 and 60 years old with COVID-19, enrolled during active disease. The CDR3 runs from the conserved cysteine through the conserved F or W. A D gene is named only where the DNA matches it firmly. Clone sizes are given selectively: once, few, many, or a class where the clone is expanded.

d_call: -
clone_size: -
j_call: TRBJ1-3
v_call: TRBV15
cdr3_nt: TGTGCCACCAGCAGAGCCCTAGGAAACACCATATATTTT
cdr3_aa: CATSRALGNTIYF

d_call: TRBD2
clone_size: -
j_call: TRBJ2-5
v_call: TRBV18
cdr3_nt: TGTGCCAGCTCCACGCGCGGCGGGGGAGAGACCCAGTACTTC
cdr3_aa: CASSTRGGGETQYF

d_call: TRBD1
clone_size: -
j_call: TRBJ1-4
v_call: TRBV9
cdr3_nt: TGTGCCAGCAGCCCCGGGGACAGGGGGACTAATGAAAAACTGTTTTTT
cdr3_aa: CASSPGDRGTNEKLFF

d_call: -
clone_size: -
j_call: TRBJ1-2
v_call: TRBV7-9
cdr3_nt: TGTGCCTCGCGGAGGGGAGATTATGGCTACACCTTC
cdr3_aa: CASRRGDYGYTF

d_call: TRBD1
clone_size: few
j_call: TRBJ2-1
v_call: TRBV28
cdr3_nt: TGTGCCAGCAGTCCCCCGACAGGGGTCAATGAGCAGTTCTTC
cdr3_aa: CASSPPTGVNEQFF

d_call: TRBD2
clone_size: -
j_call: TRBJ2-2
v_call: TRBV5-1
cdr3_nt: TGCGCCAGCAGCTCTAGCGGGGTAGACACCGGGGAGCTGTTTTTT
cdr3_aa: CASSSSGVDTGELFF

d_call: TRBD2
clone_size: -
j_call: TRBJ2-2
v_call: TRBV5-1
cdr3_nt: TGCGCCAGCAGCCGGGGACTAGCGGGGGGCGGAAACACCGGGGAGCTGTTTTTT
cdr3_aa: CASSRGLAGGGNTGELFF

d_call: -
clone_size: -
j_call: TRBJ1-2
v_call: TRBV12-3/TRBV12-4
cdr3_nt: TGTGCCAGCAGTTCTACCTTGCCCTATGGCTACACCTTC
cdr3_aa: CASSSTLPYGYTF

d_call: -
clone_size: few
j_call: TRBJ1-2
v_call: TRBV6-6
cdr3_nt: TGTGCCAGCAGGAGAGGGGGAGACTATGGCTACACCTTC
cdr3_aa: CASRRGGDYGYTF

d_call: -
clone_size: -
j_call: TRBJ2-2
v_call: TRBV2
cdr3_nt: TGTGCCAGCAGTGAAGCCCAGGGCCACACCGGGGAGCTGTTTTTT
cdr3_aa: CASSEAQGHTGELFF

d_call: -
clone_size: -
j_call: TRBJ1-4
v_call: TRBV7-9
cdr3_nt: TGTGCCAGCAGCTTAGCGTTGACGGGGGATAGGGAAAAACTGTTTTTT
cdr3_aa: CASSLALTGDREKLFF

d_call: TRBD1
clone_size: once
j_call: TRBJ2-2
v_call: TRBV28
cdr3_nt: TGTGCCACCCGGGACAGGGGATTCGGGGGGACCGGGGAGCTGTTTTTT
cdr3_aa: CATRDRGFGGTGELFF

d_call: TRBD1
clone_size: -
j_call: TRBJ2-7
v_call: TRBV5-1
cdr3_nt: TGCGCCAGCAGCTTGGGTCCGGGACAGGGGAGTTACGAGCAGTACTTC
cdr3_aa: CASSLGPGQGSYEQYF

d_call: -
clone_size: -
j_call: TRBJ1-2
v_call: TRBV4-1
cdr3_nt: TGCGCCAGCCTTGGCCCTAACTATGGCTACACCTTC
cdr3_aa: CASLGPNYGYTF

d_call: -
clone_size: -
j_call: TRBJ1-5
v_call: TRBV5-8
cdr3_nt: TGTGCCAGCAGCTTCGACAGATACAATCAGCCCCAGCATTTT
cdr3_aa: CASSFDRYNQPQHF

d_call: -
clone_size: -
j_call: TRBJ1-1
v_call: TRBV15
cdr3_nt: TGTGCCACCAGCAGAGATCCCCAGAACACTGAAGCTTTCTTT
cdr3_aa: CATSRDPQNTEAFF

d_call: -
clone_size: -
j_call: TRBJ1-2
v_call: TRBV18
cdr3_nt: TGTGCCAGCTCACCGGGGCAGACTAACTATGGCTACACCTTC
cdr3_aa: CASSPGQTNYGYTF

d_call: -
clone_size: -
j_call: TRBJ2-7
v_call: TRBV29-1
cdr3_nt: TGCAGCGTTAGCGAAAGGGGGTTCTCCTACGAGCAGTACTTC
cdr3_aa: CSVSERGFSYEQYF

d_call: -
clone_size: once
j_call: TRBJ2-6
v_call: TRBV5-1
cdr3_nt: TGCGCCAGCAGCGGGCAGCATTTATCTGGGGCCAACGTCCTGACTTTC
cdr3_aa: CASSGQHLSGANVLTF

d_call: -
clone_size: -
j_call: TRBJ1-1
v_call: TRBV5-4
cdr3_nt: TGTGCCAGCAGCTTCGCGGGACTCCTGAACACTGAAGCTTTCTTT
cdr3_aa: CASSFAGLLNTEAFF

d_call: TRBD1
clone_size: -
j_call: TRBJ2-1
v_call: TRBV25-1
cdr3_nt: TGTGCCAGCAGTAGGGGGCCCAATGAGCAGTTCTTC
cdr3_aa: CASSRGPNEQFF

d_call: TRBD1
clone_size: many
j_call: TRBJ1-2
v_call: TRBV2
cdr3_nt: TGTGCCAGCCGACAGGGGACAGTTGAGGGCTACACCTTC
cdr3_aa: CASRQGTVEGYTF

d_call: -
clone_size: -
j_call: TRBJ2-1
v_call: TRBV7-2
cdr3_nt: TGTGCCAGCAGCTTAGGAATCGGTTCCTACAATGAGCAGTTCTTC
cdr3_aa: CASSLGIGSYNEQFF

d_call: TRBD1
clone_size: -
j_call: TRBJ2-7
v_call: TRBV7-8
cdr3_nt: TGTGCCAGCACGGAGCGGACAGGGGGCGTTGGGGAGCAGTACTTC
cdr3_aa: CASTERTGGVGEQYF

d_call: -
clone_size: -
j_call: TRBJ2-2
v_call: TRBV28
cdr3_nt: TGTGCCAGTAGCTCCCCTACGCTAGGCCCCAGGGGCGGGGAGCTGTTTTTT
cdr3_aa: CASSSPTLGPRGGELFF

d_call: -
clone_size: -
j_call: TRBJ2-1
v_call: TRBV2
cdr3_nt: TGTGCCAGCAGTGAATCCGGGTACAATGAGCAGTTCTTC
cdr3_aa: CASSESGYNEQFF

d_call: -
clone_size: -
j_call: TRBJ1-1
v_call: TRBV28
cdr3_nt: TGTGCCATCTACTCAACCCCGGGTACTGAAGCTTTCTTT
cdr3_aa: CAIYSTPGTEAFF

d_call: TRBD1
clone_size: -
j_call: TRBJ1-1
v_call: TRBV30
cdr3_nt: TGTGCCTCCACGGACAGGGGGATGGTTACGGCTTTCTTT
cdr3_aa: CASTDRGMVTAFF

d_call: -
clone_size: once
j_call: TRBJ1-1
v_call: TRBV5-1
cdr3_nt: TGCGCCAGCAGCCCCAGGGAATTGGGGGAAGCTTTCTTT
cdr3_aa: CASSPRELGEAFF

d_call: -
clone_size: -
j_call: TRBJ1-3
v_call: TRBV6-5
cdr3_nt: TGTGCCAGCAGGGAGGACTGGCGAGGGAACACCATATATTTT
cdr3_aa: CASREDWRGNTIYF

d_call: -
clone_size: -
j_call: TRBJ1-5
v_call: TRBV28
cdr3_nt: TGTGCCAGCAGCTCCGGGGCAGGAGGGAATCAGCCCCAGCATTTT
cdr3_aa: CASSSGAGGNQPQHF

d_call: -
clone_size: -
j_call: TRBJ1-1
v_call: TRBV9
cdr3_nt: TGTGCCAGCAGCGTAGGAGGGATGAACACTGAAGCTTTCTTT
cdr3_aa: CASSVGGMNTEAFF

d_call: -
clone_size: -
j_call: TRBJ1-2
v_call: TRBV6-5
cdr3_nt: TGTGCCAGCAGGTTACAAGGGGAAGGCTATGGCTACACCTTC
cdr3_aa: CASRLQGEGYGYTF

d_call: TRBD2
clone_size: -
j_call: TRBJ2-5
v_call: TRBV5-6
cdr3_nt: TGTGCCAGCAGCTCAGTAGCGGGGGGGCGGGAGACCCAGTACTTC
cdr3_aa: CASSSVAGGRETQYF

d_call: -
clone_size: -
j_call: TRBJ2-1
v_call: TRBV6-5
cdr3_nt: TGTGCCAGTTACGCGGCAGGGGTGAGTGAGCAGTTCTTC
cdr3_aa: CASYAAGVSEQFF

d_call: -
clone_size: -
j_call: TRBJ1-1
v_call: TRBV12-3/TRBV12-4
cdr3_nt: TGTGCCAGCAGTTTTACCCCAGGGCAAGCTTTCTTT
cdr3_aa: CASSFTPGQAFF

d_call: -
clone_size: -
j_call: TRBJ1-5
v_call: TRBV9
cdr3_nt: TGTGCCAGCAGCGCCGGACTGGTGGGCAATCAGCCCCAGCATTTT
cdr3_aa: CASSAGLVGNQPQHF

d_call: -
clone_size: -
j_call: TRBJ1-6
v_call: TRBV30
cdr3_nt: TGTGCCTGGACCTTGGGAGCAAATTCACCCCTCCACTTT
cdr3_aa: CAWTLGANSPLHF

d_call: TRBD1
clone_size: -
j_call: TRBJ1-2
v_call: TRBV2
cdr3_nt: TGTGCCAGCATGGCTGACAGGGGAAACGGCTACACCTTC
cdr3_aa: CASMADRGNGYTF

d_call: -
clone_size: -
j_call: TRBJ2-3
v_call: TRBV30
cdr3_nt: TGTGCCTCCTCCCTTGGCTCTGCTAGCACAGATACGCAGTATTTT
cdr3_aa: CASSLGSASTDTQYF

d_call: TRBD1
clone_size: -
j_call: TRBJ1-2
v_call: TRBV10-3
cdr3_nt: TGTGCCATCAGCGACGGGGGCAGGGGGAACTATGGCTACACCTTC
cdr3_aa: CAISDGGRGNYGYTF

d_call: -
clone_size: -
j_call: TRBJ2-3
v_call: TRBV6-1
cdr3_nt: TGTGCCAGCAGTGAAGTCGGGGATACGCAGTATTTT
cdr3_aa: CASSEVGDTQYF

d_call: TRBD1
clone_size: -
j_call: TRBJ2-7
v_call: TRBV5-1
cdr3_nt: TGCGCCAGCAGCTTCTGGGACAGGAGTTACGAGCAGTACTTC
cdr3_aa: CASSFWDRSYEQYF

d_call: -
clone_size: -
j_call: TRBJ2-7
v_call: TRBV29-1
cdr3_nt: TGCAGCGTTCTAGGAGGGGGAGGGAACGAGCAGTACTTC
cdr3_aa: CSVLGGGGNEQYF

d_call: -
clone_size: -
j_call: TRBJ1-1
v_call: TRBV18
cdr3_nt: TGTGCCAGCTCACCTGGGCTGAACACTGAAGCTTTCTTT
cdr3_aa: CASSPGLNTEAFF

d_call: TRBD2
clone_size: -
j_call: TRBJ2-5
v_call: TRBV11-2
cdr3_nt: TGTGCCAGCAATTCCGGGACTAGGAGGCAAGAGACCCAGTACTTC
cdr3_aa: CASNSGTRRQETQYF

d_call: TRBD1
clone_size: -
j_call: TRBJ2-1
v_call: TRBV2
cdr3_nt: TGTGCCAGCAGCCCGGACAGGAGCTCCTACAATGAGCAGTTCTTC
cdr3_aa: CASSPDRSSYNEQFF

d_call: -
clone_size: -
j_call: TRBJ1-5
v_call: TRBV27
cdr3_nt: TGTGCCAGCAGTTTAGCCCCGGGAGGGGGGGTTTATAGCAATCAGCCCCAGCATTTT
cdr3_aa: CASSLAPGGGVYSNQPQHF

d_call: -
clone_size: once
j_call: TRBJ1-4
v_call: TRBV5-1
cdr3_nt: TGCGCCAGCAGCTTGGGACAGATTAATGAAAAACTGTTTTTT
cdr3_aa: CASSLGQINEKLFF

d_call: TRBD1
clone_size: -
j_call: TRBJ1-2
v_call: TRBV11-2
cdr3_nt: TGTGCCAGCAGCCCAGGGGGAAGATATGGCTACACCTTC
cdr3_aa: CASSPGGRYGYTF

d_call: TRBD2
clone_size: -
j_call: TRBJ2-7
v_call: TRBV30
cdr3_nt: TGTGCCTGGAGTCATGGACCGGGACTAGCGGCCCCCGAGCAGTACTTC
cdr3_aa: CAWSHGPGLAAPEQYF

d_call: -
clone_size: -
j_call: TRBJ2-7
v_call: TRBV28
cdr3_nt: TGTGCCAGCAGTTTAAGGCAGGGTGTATTCTCCGAGCAGTACTTC
cdr3_aa: CASSLRQGVFSEQYF

d_call: -
clone_size: once
j_call: TRBJ2-1
v_call: TRBV19
cdr3_nt: TGTGCCAGTAGTATAGATGTACTGACGGGGACCTACAATGAGCAGTTCTTC
cdr3_aa: CASSIDVLTGTYNEQFF